The clone carrying this T cell receptor beta chain was counted ten times or more. Its antigen is unknown. There are 17 residues in the CDR3. Germline CDR1 and CDR2: MDHEN and SYDVKM. V lost 1 base, J lost 7 bases, and 20 bases lay in between. The data derive from a study of T cell repertoires in cytomegalovirus infection. Study-level information: CMV infection plus the matching HLA type was flagged by public TCR beta signatures. Findings and caveats of the study: Public TCR beta family frequency separated CMV-and-HLA carriers, including in an independent cohort.

TCRdb re-called the reads through MiXCR, storing one row per CDR3 protein. The sample includes 200,000 to 300,000 distinct CDR3 sequences, about an eighth of them seen just once. V is TRBV28 and J is TRBJ2-1; tentatively, D is TRBD1 or TRBD2 (5 bases each). The sequence was obtained from a human donor in good health (CMV status not recorded). Some clones in this sample may be carry-over from other donors' samples. Material: PBMCs. The CDR3 protein is CASSLFPPVEWGNEQFF. Here the CDR3 DNA reads TGTGCCAGCAGTTTATTTCCCCCGGTTGAGTGGGGGAATGAGCAGTTCTTC.